This T cell receptor beta chain was captured in a study of cytomegalovirus exposure and HLA in healthy donors. With 60 Vbeta and 13 Jbeta primers, the PCR was carried out. Profiling relied on immunoSEQ multiplex PCR, and the TCRdb table lists in-frame clones only, not all of them. The sample records about 82,000 clones, around three fifths being singletons. The V end lost 1 base, the J end lost 6 bases, and 6 bases lay between the germline ends. Germline CDR1 and CDR2: KGHSH and LQKENI. The CDR3 consists of 13 residues. Study observations and caveats: In vitro, three CMV-associated chains proved specific for CMV antigens. For cytomegalovirus status, the classifier reportedly gave diagnoses with high specificity and sensitivity. Upon later analysis, TCR association rates were observed to vary by HLA locus, being highest for DRB1 and lowest for HLA-C. Evidence from a later analysis indicated that most CMV-associated TCR beta chains looked HLA-restricted.

A few counts support this clone. Its cognate antigen is unknown. The TCR comes from a woman between 45 and 60 years old in good health and CMV-seropositive. The rearrangement links TRBV18 to TRBJ1-4, with D tentatively TRBD1 (6 bases). Sequencing was done on a sample of PBMCs. The CDR3 bases are TGTGCCAGCTCACCACGGACAGATGAAAAACTGTTTTTT. Protein: CASSPRTDEKLFF.